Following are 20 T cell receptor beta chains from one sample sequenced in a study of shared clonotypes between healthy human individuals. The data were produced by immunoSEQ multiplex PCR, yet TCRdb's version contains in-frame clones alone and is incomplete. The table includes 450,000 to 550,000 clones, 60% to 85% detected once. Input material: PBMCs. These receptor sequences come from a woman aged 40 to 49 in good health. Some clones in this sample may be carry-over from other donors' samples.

For the CDR3, the DNA is TGTGCCAGCAGACCGGGACAGGGGGCTGGTCAGCCCCAGCATTTT. It yields the protein CASRPGQGAGQPQHF. The chain couples TRBV5-5 to TRBJ1-5; 12 positions agree with TRBD1. The junction had 6 bases not matched to a gene; V was cut back by 5 bases and J by 6 bases. Germline lookup yields CDR1 SGHKS and CDR2 YYEKEE (reference sequence). The CDR3 has 15 residues.

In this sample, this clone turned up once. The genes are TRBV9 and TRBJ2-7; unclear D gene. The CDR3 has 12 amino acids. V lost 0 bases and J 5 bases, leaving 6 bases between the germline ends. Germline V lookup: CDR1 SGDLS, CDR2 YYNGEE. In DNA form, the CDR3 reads TGTGCCAGCAGCGTAGATGGTGACGAGCAGTACTTC. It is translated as CASSVDGDEQYF.

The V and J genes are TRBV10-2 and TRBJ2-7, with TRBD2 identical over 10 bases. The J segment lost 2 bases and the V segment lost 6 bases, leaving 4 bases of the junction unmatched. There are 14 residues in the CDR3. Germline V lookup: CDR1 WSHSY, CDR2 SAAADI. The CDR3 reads CASRTSGLTYEQYF. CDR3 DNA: TGCGCCAGCAGGACTAGCGGGCTCACCTACGAGCAGTACTTC.

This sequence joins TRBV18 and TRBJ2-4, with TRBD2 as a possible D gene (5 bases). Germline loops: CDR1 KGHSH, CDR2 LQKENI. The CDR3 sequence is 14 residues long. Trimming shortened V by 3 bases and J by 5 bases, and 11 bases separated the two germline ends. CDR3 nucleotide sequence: TGTGCCAGCTCACCCCCAGACGGGGAAAACATTCAGTACTTC. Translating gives CASSPPDGENIQYF.

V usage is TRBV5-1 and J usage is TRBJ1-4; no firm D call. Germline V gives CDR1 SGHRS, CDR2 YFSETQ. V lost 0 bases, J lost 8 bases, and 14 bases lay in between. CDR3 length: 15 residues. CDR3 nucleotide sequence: TGCGCCAGCAGCTTGGAGGCCTCCCTGGGGGAAAAACTGTTTTTT. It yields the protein CASSLEASLGEKLFF. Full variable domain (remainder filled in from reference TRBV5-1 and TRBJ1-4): KAGVTQTPRYLIKTRGQQVTLSCSPISGHRSVSWYQQTPGQGLQFLFEYFSETQRNKGNFPGRFSGRQFSNSRSEMNVSTLELGDSALYLCASSLEASLGEKLFFGSGTQLSVL.

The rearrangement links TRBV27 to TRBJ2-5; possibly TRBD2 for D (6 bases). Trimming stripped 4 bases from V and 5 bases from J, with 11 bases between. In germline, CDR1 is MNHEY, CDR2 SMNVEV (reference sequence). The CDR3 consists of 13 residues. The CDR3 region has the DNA TGTGCCAGCAGTTCGGGACTTTCGGAGACCCAGTACTTC. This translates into CASSSGLSETQYF.

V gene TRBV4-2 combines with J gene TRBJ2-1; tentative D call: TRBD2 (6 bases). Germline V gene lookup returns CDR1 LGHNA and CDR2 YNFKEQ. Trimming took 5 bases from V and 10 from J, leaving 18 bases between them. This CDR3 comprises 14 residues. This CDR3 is CASSSRLGEREQFF. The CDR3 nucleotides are TGTGCCAGCAGCTCCCGACTAGGGGAACGGGAGCAGTTCTTC.

As DNA, the CDR3 is TGTGCCAGCAGCTTGCGGGCGGGAGGGCTCTACGAGCAGTACTTC. Translated: CASSLRAGGLYEQYF. The chain couples TRBV11-3 to TRBJ2-7; TRBD2 agrees at 9 bases. The ends lost 3 bases at V and 3 bases at J; junction bases unmatched: 6. The CDR3 sequence is 15 residues long. Germline values: CDR1 SGHNT, CDR2 YENEEA.

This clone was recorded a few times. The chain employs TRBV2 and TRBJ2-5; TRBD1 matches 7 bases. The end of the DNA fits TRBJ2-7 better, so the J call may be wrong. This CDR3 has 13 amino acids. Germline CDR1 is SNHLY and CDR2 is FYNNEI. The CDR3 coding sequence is TGTGCCAGCACCCCGGGACAGACCTACGAGCAGTACTTC. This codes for CASTPGQTYEQYF.

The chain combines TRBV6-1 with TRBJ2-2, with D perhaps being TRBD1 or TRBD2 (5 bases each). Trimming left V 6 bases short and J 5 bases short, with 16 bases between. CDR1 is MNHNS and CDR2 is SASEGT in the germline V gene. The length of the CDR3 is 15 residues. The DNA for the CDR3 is TGTGCCAGCAGGCCCACCAGGGTAGCGACCGGGGAGCTGTTTTTT. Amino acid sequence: CASRPTRVATGELFF.

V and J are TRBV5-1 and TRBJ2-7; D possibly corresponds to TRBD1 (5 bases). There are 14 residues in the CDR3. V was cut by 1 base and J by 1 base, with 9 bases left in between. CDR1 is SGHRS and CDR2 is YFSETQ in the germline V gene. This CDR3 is CASSLTGSSYEQYF. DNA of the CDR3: TGCGCCAGCAGCTTGACAGGTTCTTCCTACGAGCAGTACTTC. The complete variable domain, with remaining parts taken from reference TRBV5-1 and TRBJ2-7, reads KAGVTQTPRYLIKTRGQQVTLSCSPISGHRSVSWYQQTPGQGLQFLFEYFSETQRNKGNFPGRFSGRQFSNSRSEMNVSTLELGDSALYLCASSLTGSSYEQYFGPGTRLTVT.

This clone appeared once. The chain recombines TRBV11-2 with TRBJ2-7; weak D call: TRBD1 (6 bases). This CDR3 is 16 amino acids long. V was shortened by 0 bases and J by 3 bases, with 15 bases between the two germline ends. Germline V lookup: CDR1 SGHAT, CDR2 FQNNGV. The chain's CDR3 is CASSLDLSGTFYEQYF. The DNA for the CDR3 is TGTGCCAGCAGCTTAGATCTGTCAGGGACATTCTACGAGCAGTACTTC.

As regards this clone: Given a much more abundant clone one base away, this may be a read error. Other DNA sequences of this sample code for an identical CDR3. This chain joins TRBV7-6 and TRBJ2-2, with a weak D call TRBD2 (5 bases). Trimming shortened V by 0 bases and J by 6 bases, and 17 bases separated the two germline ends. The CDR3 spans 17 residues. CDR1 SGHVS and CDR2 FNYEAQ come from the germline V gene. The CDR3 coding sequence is TGTGCCAGCAGCTTAGCGCGGCTAGCAGGAAGGTCCGGGGAGCTGTTTTTT. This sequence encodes CASSLARLAGRSGELFF.

CDR3 protein: CASSFGANTGELFF. CDR3 DNA sequence: TGTGCCAGCAGCTTCGGAGCGAACACCGGGGAGCTGTTTTTT. The chain has TRBV7-2 and TRBJ2-2, with D unclear. The CDR3 has 14 residues. V lost 3 bases and J lost 0, with 5 bases in between. Germline CDR1 and CDR2: SGHTA and FQGNSA. Full variable domain (outside the CDR3, taken from reference TRBV7-2 and TRBJ2-2): GAGVSQSPSNKVTEKGKDVELRCDPISGHTALYWYRQSLGQGLEFLIYFQGNSAPDKSGLPSDRFSAERTGGSVSTLTIQRTQQEDSAVYLCASSFGANTGELFFGEGSRLTVL.

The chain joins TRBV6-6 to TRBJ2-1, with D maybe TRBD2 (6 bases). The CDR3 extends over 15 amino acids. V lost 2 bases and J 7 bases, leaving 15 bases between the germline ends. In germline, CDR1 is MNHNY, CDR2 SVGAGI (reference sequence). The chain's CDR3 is CASSYVVRGRNEQFF. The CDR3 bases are TGTGCCAGCAGTTACGTGGTAAGAGGGAGGAATGAGCAGTTCTTC.

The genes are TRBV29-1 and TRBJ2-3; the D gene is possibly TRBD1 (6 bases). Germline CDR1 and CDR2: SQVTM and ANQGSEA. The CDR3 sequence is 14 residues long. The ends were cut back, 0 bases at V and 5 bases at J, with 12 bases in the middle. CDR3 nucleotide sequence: TGCAGCGTTGAAGATGCAGGGGCGAAAGATACGCAGTATTTT. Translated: CSVEDAGAKDTQYF.

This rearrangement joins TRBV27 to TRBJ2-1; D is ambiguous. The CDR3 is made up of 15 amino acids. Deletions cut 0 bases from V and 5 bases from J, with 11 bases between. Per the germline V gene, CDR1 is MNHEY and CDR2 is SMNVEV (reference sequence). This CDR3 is CASSLSTAANNEQFF. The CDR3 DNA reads TGTGCCAGCAGTTTATCCACTGCTGCGAACAATGAGCAGTTCTTC.

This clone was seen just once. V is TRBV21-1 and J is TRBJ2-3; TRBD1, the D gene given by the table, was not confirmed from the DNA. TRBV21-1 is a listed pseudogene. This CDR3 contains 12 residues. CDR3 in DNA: TGTGCCAGCAGCCCCCCAGTAAATACGCAGTATTTT. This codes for CASSPPVNTQYF.

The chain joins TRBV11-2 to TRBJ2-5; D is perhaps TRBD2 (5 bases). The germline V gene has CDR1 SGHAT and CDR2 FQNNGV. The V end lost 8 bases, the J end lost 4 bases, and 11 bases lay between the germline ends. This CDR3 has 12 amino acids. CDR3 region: CASGEWLETQYF. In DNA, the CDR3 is TGTGCCAGCGGGGAGTGGCTAGAGACCCAGTACTTC. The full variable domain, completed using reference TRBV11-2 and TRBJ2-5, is EAGVAQSPRYKIIEKRQSVAFWCNPISGHATLYWYQQILGQGPKLLIQFQNNGVVDDSQLPKDRFSAERLKGVDSTLKIQPAKLEDSAVYLCASGEWLETQYFGPGTRLLVL.

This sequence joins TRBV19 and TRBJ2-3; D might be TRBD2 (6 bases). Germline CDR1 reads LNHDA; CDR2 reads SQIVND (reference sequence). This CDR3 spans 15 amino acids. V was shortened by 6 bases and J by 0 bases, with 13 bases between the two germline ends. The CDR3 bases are TGTGCCAGTAGGTCCAGCGGGCTTAGCACAGATACGCAGTATTTT. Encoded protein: CASRSSGLSTDTQYF.